This TCR beta chain was identified during a study of blood T cell repertoires in COVID-19. Study-level information: The study drew acute and convalescent COVID-19 samples from the United States, Italy and Spain. The analysed material was cDNA or gDNA that came from T cells, B-cell-depleted T cells, or PBMCs.

Trimming pared 5 bases from V and 7 bases from J, leaving 12 bases between. The V gene's germline CDR1 is LNHDA and CDR2 SQIVND (reference sequence). There are 13 residues in the CDR3. Under the authors' procedure: Quantification of nucleated cells was approximated via reference gene primer amplification. The data were produced by immunoSEQ multiplex PCR, yet TCRdb's version contains in-frame clones alone and is incomplete. For V, J and clone size, that table is used; D and trimming come from the DNA. Of over 300,000 clones in the sample, more than 70% are singletons; the top ten hold 0.95% to 1.5%. This clonotype was obtained from a man aged 40-49 years with acute or convalescent COVID-19. Sequencing was carried out using peripheral blood. This chain uses TRBV19 with TRBJ2-1; perhaps TRBD1 as D (6 bases). The chain's CDR3 is CASSAGQRNEQFF. DNA for the CDR3: TGTGCCAGTAGTGCCGGACAGAGGAATGAGCAGTTCTTC.